This TCR beta chain emerged from a study of metastatic and nonmetastatic thyroid tumors. Study-wide background: Repertoire comparisons spanned blood and tumor or nodule tissue from malignant and benign thyroid patients. Study findings and constraints: For both blood and tumor, malignant thyroid tumors reportedly showed significantly higher TCR beta diversity than benign nodules did.

Prior to thyroid surgery, none of the patients had received any treatment. This CDR3 region has 13 residues. Germline V lookup: CDR1 GTSNPN, CDR2 SVGIG (reference sequence). V lost 4 bases, J lost 6 bases, and 8 bases stayed unmatched. TCRdb re-clonotyped the PCR reads via MiXCR. The data show roughly 12,000 clones, around 29% seen once. Remarks on this clone: Its matching antigen is unknown.

Input material: tumor tissue. This TCR was sampled from a female donor with papillary thyroid cancer or a benign thyroid nodule (not recorded which). Some clones in this sample may be carry-over from other donors' samples. V and J are TRBV30 and TRBJ2-7; 8 bases line up with TRBD2. CDR3 sequence: CAWTLGGGIEQYF. The CDR3 bases are TGTGCCTGGACTCTGGGCGGGGGGATCGAGCAGTACTTC.